These 5 T cell receptor beta chains share one sample of origin, sequenced in a study of blood T cell repertoires in COVID-19. The repertoire was sequenced with immunoSEQ multiplex PCR; TCRdb's copy has only in-frame clones and lacks some. Among approximately 210,000 clones listed, roughly four fifths were seen once. The sample comprised peripheral blood. These receptors were collected from a woman between 40 and 50 years old with active or convalescent COVID-19.

The chain has TRBV9 and TRBJ2-1; 9 bases are shared with TRBD2. After removal of 3 bases from V and 2 bases from J, the junction contained 12 bases not matched to a gene. The CDR3 has 18 amino acids. CDR1 and CDR2 (germline): SGDLS, YYNGEE. The chain's CDR3 is CASSGSRSGSLPYNEQFF. The CDR3, as DNA: TGTGCCAGCAGCGGGTCACGTAGCGGGAGTCTCCCCTACAATGAGCAGTTCTTC.

V usage is TRBV2 and J usage is TRBJ2-5; 9 nucleotides line up with TRBD1. This CDR3 is 15 amino acids long. Trimming at V came to 4 bases and at J to 4 bases, leaving 7 bases not matched to a gene. CDR1 and CDR2 from the germline V gene are SNHLY and FYNNEI. The CDR3 loop is CASSGSTGGGETQYF. The CDR3 nucleotides read TGTGCCAGCAGTGGATCGACAGGGGGGGGAGAGACCCAGTACTTC.

This chain joins TRBV6-2 or TRBV6-3 and TRBJ2-2; the D is unclear. The germline gives CDR1 MNHEY, CDR2 SVGEGT. The length of the CDR3 is 13 residues. Deletions cut 8 bases from V and 4 bases from J, with 11 bases between. CDR3 sequence (DNA): TGTGCCAGCGGCCGAGGATTCACCGGGGAGCTGTTTTTT. Translated, it gives CASGRGFTGELFF.

The chain employs TRBV29-1 and TRBJ2-7; D is unclear. Germline assignment: CDR1 SQVTM and CDR2 ANQGSEA. V was cut by 2 bases and J by 3 bases, with 8 bases left in between. The CDR3 sequence is 12 residues long. The CDR3 nucleotides are TGCAGCGTTGAATATAAAAACTACGAGCAGTACTTC. Translated: CSVEYKNYEQYF.

This chain joins TRBV9 and TRBJ2-1, with 12 bases that match TRBD1. The length of the CDR3 is 15 residues. CDR1 SGDLS and CDR2 YYNGEE come from the germline V gene. The junction had 4 bases not matched to a gene; V was cut back by 0 bases and J by 9 bases. The CDR3 bases are TGTGCCAGCAGCGTAGATGGGACAGGGGGCAGTGAGCAGTTCTTC. Translation gives CASSVDGTGGSEQFF. Filled out from reference TRBV9 and TRBJ2-1, the complete variable domain reads DSGVTQTPKHLITATGQRVTLRCSPRSGDLSVYWYQQSLDQGLQFLIQYYNGEERAKGNILERFSAQQFPDLHSELNLSSLELGDSALYFCASSVDGTGGSEQFFGPGTRLTVL.